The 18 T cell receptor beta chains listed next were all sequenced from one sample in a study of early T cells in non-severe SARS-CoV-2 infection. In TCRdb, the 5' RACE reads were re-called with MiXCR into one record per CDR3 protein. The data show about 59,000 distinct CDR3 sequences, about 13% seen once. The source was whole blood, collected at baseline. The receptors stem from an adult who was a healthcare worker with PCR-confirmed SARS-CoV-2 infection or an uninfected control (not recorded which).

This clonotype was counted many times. The CDR3 region has the DNA TGCAGCGTTGAAGGTGACCCCGGGACACACGAAGTTGAAGCTTTCTTT. Translation gives CSVEGDPGTHEVEAFF. The chain combines TRBV29-1 with TRBJ1-1, with D maybe TRBD1 (6 bases). The CDR3 is made up of 16 amino acids. Trimming cost V 1 base and J 7 bases, with 22 bases left between them. Germline values: CDR1 SQVTM, CDR2 ANQGSEA.

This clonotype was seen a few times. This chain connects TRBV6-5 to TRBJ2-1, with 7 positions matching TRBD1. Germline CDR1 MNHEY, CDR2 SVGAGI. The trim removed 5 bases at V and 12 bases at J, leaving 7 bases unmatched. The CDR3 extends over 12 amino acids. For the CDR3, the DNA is TGTGCCAGCAGTCGACAGGGTTTAGGGCAGTTCTTC. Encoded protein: CASSRQGLGQFF.

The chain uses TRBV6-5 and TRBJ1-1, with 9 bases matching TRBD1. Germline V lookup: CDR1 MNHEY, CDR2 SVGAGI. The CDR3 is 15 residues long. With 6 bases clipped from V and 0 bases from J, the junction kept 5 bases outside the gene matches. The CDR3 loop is CASRGTGSMNTEAFF. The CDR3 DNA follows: TGTGCCAGCAGAGGGACAGGGTCCATGAACACTGAAGCTTTCTTT.

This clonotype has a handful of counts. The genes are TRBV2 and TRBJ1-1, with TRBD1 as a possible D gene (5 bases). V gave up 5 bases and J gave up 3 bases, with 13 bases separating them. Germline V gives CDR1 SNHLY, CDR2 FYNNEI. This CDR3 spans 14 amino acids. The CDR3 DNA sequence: TGTGCCAGCAGTCCGGGGCCGGCACACACTGAAGCTTTCTTT. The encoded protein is CASSPGPAHTEAFF.

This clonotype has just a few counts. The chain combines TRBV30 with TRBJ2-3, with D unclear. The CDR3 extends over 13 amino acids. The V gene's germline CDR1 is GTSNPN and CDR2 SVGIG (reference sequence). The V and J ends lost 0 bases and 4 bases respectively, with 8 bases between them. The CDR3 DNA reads TGTGCCTGGAGTGTACGAGGCCCAGATACGCAGTATTTT. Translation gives CAWSVRGPDTQYF.

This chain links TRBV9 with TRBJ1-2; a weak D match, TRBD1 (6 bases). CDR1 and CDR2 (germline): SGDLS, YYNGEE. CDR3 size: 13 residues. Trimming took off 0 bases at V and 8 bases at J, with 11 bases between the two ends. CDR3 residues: CASSVGYRAGYTF. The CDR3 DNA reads TGTGCCAGCAGCGTAGGTTACAGGGCCGGCTACACCTTC.

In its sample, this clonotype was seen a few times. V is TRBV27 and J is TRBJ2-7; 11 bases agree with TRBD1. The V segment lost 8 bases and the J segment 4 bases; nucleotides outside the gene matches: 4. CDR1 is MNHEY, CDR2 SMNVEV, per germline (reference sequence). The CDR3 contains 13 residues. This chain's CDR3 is CASARDRGYEQYF. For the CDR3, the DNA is TGTGCCAGCGCCCGGGACAGGGGGTACGAGCAGTACTTC.

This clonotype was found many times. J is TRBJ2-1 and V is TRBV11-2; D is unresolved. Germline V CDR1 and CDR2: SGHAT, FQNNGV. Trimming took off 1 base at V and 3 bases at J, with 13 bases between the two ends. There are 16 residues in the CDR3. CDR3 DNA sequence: TGTGCCAGCAGCTTAGGGGTAGGGTTTTACTACAATGAGCAGTTCTTC. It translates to CASSLGVGFYYNEQFF.

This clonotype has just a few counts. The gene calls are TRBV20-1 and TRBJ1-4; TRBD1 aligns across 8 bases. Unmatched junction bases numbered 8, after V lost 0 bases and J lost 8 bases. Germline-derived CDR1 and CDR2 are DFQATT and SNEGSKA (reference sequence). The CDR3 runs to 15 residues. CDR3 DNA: TGCAGTGCTAGAGACGCCGGGACAGGTCGGGAAAAACTGTTTTTT. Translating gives CSARDAGTGREKLFF.

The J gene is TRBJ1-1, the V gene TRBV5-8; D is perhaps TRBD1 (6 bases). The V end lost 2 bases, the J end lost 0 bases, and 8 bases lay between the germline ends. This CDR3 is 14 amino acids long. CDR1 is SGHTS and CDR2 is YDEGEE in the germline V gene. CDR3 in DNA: TGTGCCAGCAGCTTTGGACAGTTGAACACTGAAGCTTTCTTT. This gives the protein CASSFGQLNTEAFF.

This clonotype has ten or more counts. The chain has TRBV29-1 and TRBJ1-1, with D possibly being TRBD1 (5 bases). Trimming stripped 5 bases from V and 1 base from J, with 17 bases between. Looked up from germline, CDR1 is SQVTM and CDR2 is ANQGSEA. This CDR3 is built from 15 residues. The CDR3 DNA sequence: TGCAGCGTTCGGCCCGCGGGGGGTTGGAACACTGAAGCTTTCTTT. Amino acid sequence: CSVRPAGGWNTEAFF.

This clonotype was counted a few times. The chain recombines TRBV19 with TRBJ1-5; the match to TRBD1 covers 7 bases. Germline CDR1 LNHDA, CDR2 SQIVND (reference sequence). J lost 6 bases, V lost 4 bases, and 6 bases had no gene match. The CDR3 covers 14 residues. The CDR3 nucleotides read TGTGCCAGTAGTAGACAGGGTGATGGTCAGCCCCAGCATTTT. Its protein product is CASSRQGDGQPQHF. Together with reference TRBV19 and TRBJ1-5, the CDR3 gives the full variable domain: DGGITQSPKYLFRKEGQNVTLSCEQNLNHDAMYWYRQDPGQGLRLIYYSQIVNDFQKGDIAEGYSVSREKKESFPLTVTSAQKNPTAFYLCASSRQGDGQPQHFGDGTRLSIL.

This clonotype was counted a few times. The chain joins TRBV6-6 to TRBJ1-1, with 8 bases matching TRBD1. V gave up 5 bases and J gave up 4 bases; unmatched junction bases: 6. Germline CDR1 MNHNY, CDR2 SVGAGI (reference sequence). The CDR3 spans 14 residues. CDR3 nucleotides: TGTGCCAGCAGTAAGACAGGGGCCCTCACTGAAGCTTTCTTT. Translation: CASSKTGALTEAFF.

The CDR3 region has the DNA TGCAGTGCTCTTCGACTAGCGGGAGATAGTACCTACAATGAGCAGTTCTTC. Protein sequence: CSALRLAGDSTYNEQFF. V is TRBV20-1 and J is TRBJ2-1, with 12 bases fitting TRBD2. Germline loops: CDR1 DFQATT, CDR2 SNEGSKA (reference sequence). CDR3 length equals 17 residues. V was clipped by 5 bases and J by 2 bases; unmatched bases: 10.

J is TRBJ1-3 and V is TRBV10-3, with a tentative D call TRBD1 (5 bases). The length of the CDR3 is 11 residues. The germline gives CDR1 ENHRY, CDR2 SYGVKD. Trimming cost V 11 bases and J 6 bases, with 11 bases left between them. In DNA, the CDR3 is TGTGCCTCCGAAGGGGAAAACACCATATATTTT. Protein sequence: CASEGENTIYF.

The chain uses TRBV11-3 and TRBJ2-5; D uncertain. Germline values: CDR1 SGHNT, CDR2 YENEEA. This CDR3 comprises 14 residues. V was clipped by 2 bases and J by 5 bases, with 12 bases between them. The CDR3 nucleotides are TGTGCCAGCAGCTTACCCTCACAAGAGGAGACCCAGTACTTC. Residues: CASSLPSQEETQYF.

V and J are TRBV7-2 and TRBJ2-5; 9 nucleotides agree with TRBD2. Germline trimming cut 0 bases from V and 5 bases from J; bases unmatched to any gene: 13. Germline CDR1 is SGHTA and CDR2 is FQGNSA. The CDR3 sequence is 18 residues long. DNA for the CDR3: TGTGCCAGCAGCTTAGCTCCCCCCGCGGGAGGGCTGCGGGAGACCCAGTACTTC. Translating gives CASSLAPPAGGLRETQYF.

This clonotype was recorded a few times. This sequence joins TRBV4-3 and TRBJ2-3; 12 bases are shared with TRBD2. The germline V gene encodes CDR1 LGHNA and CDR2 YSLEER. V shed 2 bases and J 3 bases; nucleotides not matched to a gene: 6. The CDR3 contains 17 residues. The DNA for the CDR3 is TGCGCCAGCAGCCAACGACTAGCGGGAGAATATACAGATACGCAGTATTTT. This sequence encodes CASSQRLAGEYTDTQYF.